A single sample gave rise to the 23 T cell receptor beta chains below, sequenced in a study of cytomegalovirus exposure and HLA in healthy donors. The PCR made use of 60 Vbeta and 13 Jbeta primers. Using immunoSEQ multiplex PCR, the repertoire was profiled, and TCRdb retains in-frame clones only, with some absent. The sample yields about 170,000 clones, about 79% seen once. The sample taken for sequencing was PBMCs. The receptors were gathered from a woman between 50 and 59 years old in good health and CMV-seronegative.

The chain recombines TRBV2 with TRBJ2-4, with unresolved D. V was clipped by 2 bases and J by 9 bases, with 17 bases between them. The CDR3 contains 15 residues. Germline CDR1 is SNHLY and CDR2 is FYNNEI. CDR3 DNA sequence: TGTGCCAGCAGTGAAACTATAGCCCCGGTTGGCATTCAGTACTTC. Its translation: CASSETIAPVGIQYF.

As for this clone: An end of the junction does not agree with germline; a read error may underlie this. This chain links TRBV7-9 with TRBJ2-7; 7 bases match TRBD1. The CDR3 runs to 13 residues. Per the germline V gene, CDR1 is SEHNR and CDR2 is FQNEAQ (reference sequence). The CDR3: CSSSSAGTDQQYF. The CDR3 DNA reads TGTTCCAGCAGCTCCGCCGGGACAGACCAGCAGTACTTC.

This sequence joins TRBV9 and TRBJ2-2, with D tentatively TRBD2 (5 bases). Germline V lookup: CDR1 SGDLS, CDR2 YYNGEE. There are 14 residues in the CDR3. V lost 5 bases to trimming and J lost 0 bases, with 8 bases between them. Here the CDR3 DNA reads TGTGCCAGCAGGGGGAGCCCGAACACCGGGGAGCTGTTTTTT. Its protein product is CASRGSPNTGELFF.

This chain links TRBV5-1 with TRBJ2-5, with a tentative D call TRBD2 (5 bases). The CDR3 has 15 amino acids. V shed 1 base and J shed 2 bases, with 12 bases lying between them. Germline loops: CDR1 SGHRS, CDR2 YFSETQ. The CDR3 protein is CASSLRGMGQETQYF. The DNA for the CDR3 is TGCGCCAGCAGCTTGAGAGGGATGGGTCAAGAGACCCAGTACTTC.

The chain joins TRBV2 to TRBJ2-5; D unclear. Germline V gives CDR1 SNHLY, CDR2 FYNNEI. The CDR3 runs 14 residues. V was pared by 7 bases and J by 5 bases, with 17 bases between. The DNA of the CDR3 is TGTGCCAGCATCCCCCCCTATAGCTTGGAGACCCAGTACTTC. It codes for CASIPPYSLETQYF.

This chain joins TRBV19 and TRBJ1-5; 7 positions match TRBD1. CDR1 and CDR2 (germline): LNHDA, SQIVND (reference sequence). CDR3 length: 14 residues. V trimming: 8 bases; J trimming: 0 bases; junction bases outside the gene matches: 4. As DNA, the CDR3 is TGTGCCAGTGGACAGGTAGATAGCAATCAGCCCCAGCATTTT. Protein sequence: CASGQVDSNQPQHF.

J is TRBJ2-5 and V is TRBV7-2; TRBD1 is a possible D gene (7 bases). The length of the CDR3 is 14 residues. Germline V gene sequence: CDR1 SGHTA, CDR2 FQGNSA. The V gene lost 1 base and the J gene lost 4 bases, with 10 bases spanning the gap. For the CDR3, the DNA is TGTGCCAGCAGCTTAGATCAGGGGGGAGAGACCCAGTACTTC. It is translated as CASSLDQGGETQYF.

V usage is TRBV4-2 and J usage is TRBJ2-3; D unresolved. CDR1 and CDR2 (germline): LGHNA, YNFKEQ. With 2 bases removed from V and 7 bases from J, the gap between germline ends came to 7 bases. This CDR3 has 12 amino acids. CDR3 region: CASSQNLNTQYF. In nucleotides, the CDR3 is TGTGCCAGCAGCCAAAACCTAAATACGCAGTATTTT.

This chain links TRBV5-1 with TRBJ2-3; 8 nucleotides align to TRBD1. With 5 bases clipped from V and 5 bases from J, the junction kept 4 bases outside the gene matches. Germline loops: CDR1 SGHRS, CDR2 YFSETQ. CDR3 length equals 13 residues. CDR3 in amino acids: CASRFRGQDTQYF. The CDR3 nucleotides read TGCGCCAGCAGGTTCAGGGGGCAAGATACGCAGTATTTT.

The J gene is TRBJ1-1, the V gene TRBV6-5; no firm D call. Germline loops: CDR1 MNHEY, CDR2 SVGAGI. This CDR3 has 14 residues. V lost 6 bases, J lost 1 base, and 12 bases lay in between. The CDR3: CASSPRAGNTEAFF. CDR3 nucleotide sequence: TGTGCCAGCAGCCCGCGAGCGGGGAACACTGAAGCTTTCTTT.

This clone was found once. Its ends do not fully match the called genes, so a read error is possible. CDR3 nucleotides: TGTTCCAGCACCTTGCCGGGACAGGGCTATGGCTACACCTTC. Its translation is CSSTLPGQGYGYTF. The V and J genes are TRBV7-9 and TRBJ1-2; TRBD1 matches 9 bases. Per the germline V gene, CDR1 is SEHNR and CDR2 is FQNEAQ (reference sequence). This CDR3 comprises 14 residues.

This clone was seen a single time. The CDR3 reads CASSENSYYGYTF. In DNA, the CDR3 is TGTGCCAGCAGTGAGAACTCGTACTATGGCTACACCTTC. The chain joins TRBV2 to TRBJ1-2; D is unresolved. Germline values: CDR1 SNHLY, CDR2 FYNNEI. This CDR3 region has 13 residues. The V end was cut by 3 bases, the J end by 3 bases, with 8 bases between.

CDR3 sequence: CASGGGRVNQPQHF. The DNA for the CDR3 is TGTGCCAGCGGGGGGGGAAGGGTCAATCAGCCCCAGCATTTT. The chain has TRBV6-1 and TRBJ1-5, with D perhaps matching TRBD1 (5 bases). Germline CDR1 reads MNHNS; CDR2 reads SASEGT. V lost 8 bases and J 3 bases, leaving 14 bases between the germline ends. This CDR3 region has 14 residues.

CDR3 residues: CASTTARLDNYNEQFF. The DNA of the CDR3 is TGCGCCAGCACCACGGCTCGTCTAGATAACTACAATGAGCAGTTCTTC. The chain links TRBV5-1 to TRBJ2-1, with D uncertain. Per germline, CDR1 SGHRS and CDR2 YFSETQ. There are 16 residues in the CDR3. Trimming removed 6 bases from V and 3 bases from J, with 19 bases in between.

The chain uses TRBV6-5 and TRBJ1-5; weak D call: TRBD1 (6 bases). The CDR3 runs to 15 residues. Trimming removed 6 bases at V and 1 base at J, with 13 bases between. Germline CDR1 is MNHEY and CDR2 is SVGAGI. The CDR3 DNA is TGTGCCAGCAGCCCCGGGACACCAAGCAATCAGCCCCAGCATTTT. It translates to CASSPGTPSNQPQHF.

The V call is TRBV6-5, the J call TRBJ1-2; tentatively, D is TRBD1 (5 bases). This CDR3 has 15 residues. CDR1 and CDR2 (germline): MNHEY, SVGAGI. Trimming left V 6 bases short and J 0 bases short, with 14 bases between. The DNA for the CDR3 is TGTGCCAGCAGCAGACAGCATAATACTAACTATGGCTACACCTTC. As protein: CASSRQHNTNYGYTF.

This clone has more than one count but fewer than ten. This chain joins TRBV6-5 and TRBJ2-7, with TRBD1 matching over 8 bases. The trim removed 5 bases at V and 0 bases at J, leaving 3 bases unmatched. Germline values: CDR1 MNHEY, CDR2 SVGAGI. The CDR3 has 14 amino acids. The CDR3 DNA follows: TGTGCCAGCAGTAAGGACAGGGTCTCCTACGAGCAGTACTTC. Translating gives CASSKDRVSYEQYF.

This chain links TRBV9 with TRBJ1-4, with 8 bases identical to TRBD1. CDR1 is SGDLS, CDR2 YYNGEE, per germline. With 3 bases clipped from V and 8 bases from J, the junction kept 6 bases outside the gene matches. The CDR3 totals 14 residues. CDR3 in amino acids: CASSATGVNEKLFF. The CDR3 coding sequence is TGTGCCAGCAGCGCGACAGGGGTTAACGAAAAACTGTTTTTT.

V is TRBV30 and J is TRBJ2-1, with D possibly TRBD2 on 5 matching bases. The CDR3 runs 13 residues. Trimming pared 4 bases from V and 2 bases from J, leaving 9 bases between. Per germline, CDR1 GTSNPN and CDR2 SVGIG (reference sequence). The CDR3 here is CAWKDSPYNEQFF. The DNA for the CDR3 is TGTGCCTGGAAGGACTCACCCTACAATGAGCAGTTCTTC.

This clone was detected only once. The chain uses TRBV28 and TRBJ2-7; 7 bases are a match to TRBD2. Trimming cost V 3 bases and J 3 bases; bases outside gene matches: 8. Germline CDR1 and CDR2: MDHEN and SYDVKM. The CDR3 is made up of 15 amino acids. CDR3 loop: CASSFGGGSLYEQYF. In DNA form, the CDR3 reads TGTGCCAGCAGTTTTGGGGGGGGATCCCTCTACGAGCAGTACTTC.

V usage is TRBV29-1 and J usage is TRBJ1-1; 12 positions agree with TRBD1. The germline V gene has CDR1 SQVTM and CDR2 ANQGSEA. V shed 6 bases, J shed 5 bases, and the junction held 10 bases outside the gene matches. CDR3 length equals 15 residues. CDR3: CSVATGTGGSTEAFF. The CDR3 coding sequence is TGCAGCGTCGCGACCGGGACAGGGGGCTCGACTGAAGCTTTCTTT.

V usage is TRBV7-3 and J usage is TRBJ2-2; perhaps TRBD2 as D (5 bases). The CDR3 length is 15 residues. In germline, CDR1 is SGHTA, CDR2 FQGTGA. The V end was cut by 8 bases, the J end by 5 bases, with 18 bases between. The CDR3 nucleotides are TGTGCCAGCGCCTCGGGCGGGCTGGGTACCGGGGAGCTGTTTTTT. Encoded protein: CASASGGLGTGELFF.

A single count supports this clone. The rearrangement links TRBV18 to TRBJ2-1, with a weak D call TRBD1 (6 bases). The CDR3 sequence is 13 residues long. The germline V and J ends were trimmed by 3 bases and 8 bases, with 11 bases remaining between them. Germline V gene lookup returns CDR1 KGHSH and CDR2 LQKENI. CDR3: CASSPDTGYEQFF. For the CDR3, the DNA is TGTGCCAGCTCACCGGATACAGGGTATGAGCAGTTCTTC.